These 9 T cell receptor beta chains share one sample of origin, sequenced in a study of post-analysis software for immune sequencing data (dated by TCRdb to between 2014 and 2017). The research as a whole found: Patients showed significantly higher frequencies than controls for a handful of TRBV segments, among them TRBV5-6, TRBV5-1 and TRBV20-1.

Antigens of these TCRs are unknown. Library prep was done by PCR. This sample was sequenced with an Illumina HiSeq 2500. To reduce PCR and sequencing biases, unique molecular identifiers were incorporated into the TCR beta cDNA libraries. TCRdb took the public reads, trimmed them with fastp at Q25, ran MiXCR for clone calling and kept in-frame beta chains. Every CDR3 protein is listed once, alongside the most common genes and DNA of its rows. Present in this sample are roughly 580,000 distinct CDR3 sequences, about 44% of which were seen just once. The top ten hold about 1.5% of the sample. Sequenced: blood. These receptors all stem from a girl under 18 with multiple sclerosis.

The DNA for the CDR3 is TGTGCCAGCAGCCAATATATAGCGGTGCAAGAGACCCAGTACTTC. Translation: CASSQYIAVQETQYF. This chain uses TRBV5-6 with TRBJ2-5; perhaps TRBD2 as D (6 bases). The ends were cut back, 4 bases at V and 2 bases at J, with 15 bases in the middle. The germline CDR1 and CDR2 sequences are SGHDT and YYEEEE. The CDR3 consists of 15 residues.

The genes are TRBV12-3 or TRBV12-4 and TRBJ2-3, with D maybe TRBD1 (6 bases). The V end was cut by 2 bases, the J end by 13 bases, with 22 bases between. There are 15 residues in the CDR3. In nucleotides, the CDR3 is TGTGCCAGCAGTTTAACAGGATCCCGGACAGATGTGGAGTATTTT. This sequence encodes CASSLTGSRTDVEYF.

The V call is TRBV7-6, the J call TRBJ1-3, with a possible D match to TRBD1 (5 bases). This CDR3 has 14 residues. Germline CDR1 and CDR2: SGHVS and FNYEAQ. V dropped 5 bases and J dropped 3 bases, with 11 bases sitting between them. This CDR3 is CASSPRGFGNTIYF. The CDR3 DNA reads TGTGCCAGCAGCCCGAGGGGCTTTGGAAACACCATATATTTT.

This clonotype showed up just a few times. This chain links TRBV7-8 with TRBJ1-1, with D maybe TRBD1 (5 bases). The CDR3 totals 16 residues. Per the germline V gene, CDR1 is SGHVS and CDR2 is FQNEAQ. The V end lost 1 base, the J end lost 4 bases, and 16 bases lay between the germline ends. The CDR3 sequence: CASSLGLLGTVTEAFF. As DNA, the CDR3 is TGTGCCAGCAGCTTAGGGTTGTTGGGGACGGTCACTGAAGCTTTCTTT.

This clonotype occurred once. One junction end disagrees with the germline gene, perhaps due to a read error. The chain recombines TRBV6-6 with TRBJ1-1; D unclear. This CDR3 spans 13 amino acids. Germline V gene lookup returns CDR1 MNHNY and CDR2 SVGAGI (reference sequence). The DNA of the CDR3 is TGTGCCAGCAGTTACCCCCTGAACGCTGAAGCTTTCTTT. This encodes CASSYPLNAEAFF.

This clonotype was observed a few times. The chain's CDR3 is CASRPDGIRTYEQYF. DNA of the CDR3: TGCGCCAGCAGACCGGACGGGATCAGGACCTACGAGCAGTACTTC. The rearrangement uses TRBV5-1 and TRBJ2-7, with D possibly TRBD2 on 5 matching bases. From germline, CDR1 is SGHRS and CDR2 YFSETQ. CDR3 length equals 15 residues. The V gene lost 5 bases and the J gene lost 2 bases, with 17 bases spanning the gap.

This clonotype was counted only a few times. The chain is built from TRBV10-3 and TRBJ1-2; 12 nucleotides match TRBD1. Germline V gene data show CDR1 as ENHRY and CDR2 as SYGVKD. This CDR3 spans 19 amino acids. Unmatched junction bases numbered 14, after V lost 0 bases and J lost 6 bases. This CDR3 is CAISESPWDRGLRRDGYTF. CDR3 DNA sequence: TGTGCCATCAGTGAGTCTCCGTGGGACAGGGGGCTAAGGAGAGATGGCTACACCTTC.

Points on this clonotype: A much larger clone is a single base away; this may be a read error. This chain connects TRBV10-3 to TRBJ2-5, with a possible D match to TRBD2 (6 bases). Judging by the DNA end, TRBJ2-7 fits better; the J call may be wrong. The CDR3 totals 14 residues. Germline V gene data show CDR1 as ENHRY and CDR2 as SYGVKD. CDR3 coding DNA: TGTGCCATCAGTGGGAGGGGACGAATCTACGAGCAGTACTTC. Amino acid sequence: CAISGRGRIYEQYF.

This rearrangement joins TRBV5-1 to TRBJ2-5, with a weak D call TRBD1 (5 bases). The CDR3 runs to 16 residues. Trimming pared 2 bases from V and 2 bases from J, leaving 16 bases between. CDR1 SGHRS and CDR2 YFSETQ come from the germline V gene. The CDR3 DNA reads TGCGCCAGCAGCTTCCACCCTACGACAGTACAAGAGACCCAGTACTTC. Translating gives CASSFHPTTVQETQYF.